Below, one T cell receptor beta chain is given with its context. Its antigen remains unidentified. A commercial ELISA kit detecting HCMV-specific IgG in serum was used to determine HCMV serostatus. Peripheral blood mononuclear cells were isolated from blood by Ficoll density gradient centrifugation. This specimen comes from a study of T cells expressing NK-cell markers (dated by TCRdb to the early 2020s). Notes on the research overall: In sorted CD3+CD56+NKG2C+, CD3+CD56+NKG2C- and CD3+CD56-NKG2C+ T-cell subsets from several donors, TCR beta-chain repertoires were profiled. Among the eight sequenced donors, only one was HCMV-seronegative, while the other seven were HCMV-seropositive. All eight donors whose samples were sequenced were randomly selected healthy volunteers, three of them men and five women. Libraries were sequenced as 2 x 150 bp reads on Illumina HiSeq 2000/2500, MiSeq or NextSeq. Summary of the overall study and its limitations: Whether the expanded NKG2C-expressing T cell clones were specific for HCMV antigens was left unclear. In several donors, the dominant CD3+CD56+NKG2C+ clonotypes were found to rank among the top 10 CD8+ clonotypes and to make up about 1.0-8% of CD8+ T cells. Those dominant clonotypes were again the most abundant among CD3+CD56-NKG2C+ cells in a few donors, at about 28.3-60.1%.

The CDR3 covers 13 residues, taking in both the cysteine and the phenylalanine. No DNA appears here. Looking up the germline V gene yields CDR1 SGHTA and CDR2 FQGNSA. Sequencer: Illumina HiSeq 2000. The TCR beta cDNA libraries were made using 5'RACE template switching, a step that added both a universal primer site and unique molecular identifiers. Synthesis of cDNA was primed from the TCR beta constant segment and was followed by two consecutive PCR amplification steps. The authors processed their data as follows. MIGEC handled demultiplexing of the reads and grouping by UMI, while MiTCR was used to assemble and quantify clonotypes. To remove erroneous sequences, TCR cDNA sequences were retained only when supported by two or more reads. The tcR package was used for downstream repertoire analysis, and clonotypes were matched between fractions using CDR3 nucleotide sequence together with V segment. VDJmatch was used to annotate antigen specificity against VDJdb, with one amino acid substitution in CDR3 allowed. One entry per CDR3 protein sequence results from the TCRdb reprocessing of the reads, with DNA left out. The V and J calls follow TCRdb's processing rather than the paper's. The sample table records about 300,000 distinct CDR3 sequences. The top ten hold about 4.2% of the sample.

The clonotype was recovered from a woman between 18 and 70 years old in good health. The chain joins TRBV7-2 to TRBJ1-2. Specimen: blood T cells: a sorted CD56 or NKG2C T cell subset, CD4+ or CD8+ T cells, or bulk PBMC T cells (not recorded which). CDR3 sequence: CASSLVENYGYTF.